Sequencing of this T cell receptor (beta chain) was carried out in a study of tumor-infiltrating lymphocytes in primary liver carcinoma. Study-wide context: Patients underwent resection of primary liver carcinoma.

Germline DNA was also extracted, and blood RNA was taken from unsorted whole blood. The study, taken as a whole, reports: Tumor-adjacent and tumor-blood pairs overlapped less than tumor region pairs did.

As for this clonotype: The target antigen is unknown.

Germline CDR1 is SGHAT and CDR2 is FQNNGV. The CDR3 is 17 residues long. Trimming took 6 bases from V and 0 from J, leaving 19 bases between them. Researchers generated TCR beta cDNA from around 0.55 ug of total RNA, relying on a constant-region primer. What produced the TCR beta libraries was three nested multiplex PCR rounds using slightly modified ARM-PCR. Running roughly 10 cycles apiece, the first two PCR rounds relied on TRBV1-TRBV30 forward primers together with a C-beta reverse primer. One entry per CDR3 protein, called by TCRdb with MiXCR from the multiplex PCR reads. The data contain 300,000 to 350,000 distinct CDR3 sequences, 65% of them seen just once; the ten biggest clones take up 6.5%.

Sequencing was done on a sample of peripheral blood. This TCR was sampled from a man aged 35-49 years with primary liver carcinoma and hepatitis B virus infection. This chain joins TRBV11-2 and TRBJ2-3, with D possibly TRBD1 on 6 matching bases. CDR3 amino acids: CASSPGVDRGSTDTQYF. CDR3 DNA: TGTGCCAGCAGTCCAGGGGTGGATCGCGGAAGCACAGATACGCAGTATTTT.